These 5 T cell receptor beta chains share one sample of origin, sequenced in a study of OX40 agonist ivuxolimab in advanced cancers. TCRdb keeps only in-frame clones here, not all; method: immunoSEQ multiplex PCR. Among about 29,000 clones listed, 70% to 90% were seen once. The material sequenced was CD4+ or CD8+ T cells sorted from blood, taken in a trial of the OX40 agonist ivuxolimab. The receptors stem from an adult with an advanced solid tumor such as melanoma, head and neck, liver or kidney cancer.

The CDR3 region is CASSPTSGTSGPISITYEQYF. CDR3 nucleotide sequence: TGTGCCAGCAGTCCAACTTCGGGGACTAGCGGGCCAATTTCTATAACCTACGAGCAGTACTTC. This rearrangement joins TRBV28 to TRBJ2-7; 12 nucleotides agree with TRBD2. CDR3 size: 21 residues. V was clipped by 5 bases and J by 2 bases; unmatched bases: 22. Germline values: CDR1 MDHEN, CDR2 SYDVKM.

This chain connects TRBV7-9 to TRBJ1-2, with a tentative D call TRBD1 (5 bases). V shed 3 bases and J shed 7 bases, with 18 bases lying between them. The germline V gene encodes CDR1 SEHNR and CDR2 FQNEAQ (reference sequence). This CDR3 has 15 residues. CDR3 sequence reads: CASSFLYEGNSGYTF. The CDR3 nucleotides read TGTGCCAGCAGCTTCCTTTATGAGGGGAACAGTGGCTACACCTTC.

This chain uses TRBV15 with TRBJ1-5, with D tentatively TRBD1 (6 bases). V shed 10 bases and J shed 1 base, with 11 bases lying between them. The CDR3 is 13 residues long. Germline values: CDR1 LNHNV, CDR2 YYDKDF (reference sequence). CDR3 amino acids: CAIRGLSNQPQHF. In DNA form, the CDR3 reads TGTGCCATCAGGGGCTTGAGCAATCAGCCCCAGCATTTT.

This chain uses TRBV5-1 with TRBJ2-2; possible D gene TRBD2, 6 bases. Germline V gene sequence: CDR1 SGHRS, CDR2 YFSETQ. V dropped 7 bases and J dropped 0 bases, with 13 bases sitting between them. There are 15 residues in the CDR3. CDR3 DNA sequence: TGCGCCAGCGGTATGCTAGCGCCGAACACCGGGGAGCTGTTTTTT. Its translation is CASGMLAPNTGELFF.

The chain employs TRBV4-3 and TRBJ1-3; the D is unclear. The CDR3 totals 15 residues. The V end lost 1 base, the J end lost 1 base, and 8 bases lay between the germline ends. CDR1 LGHNA and CDR2 YSLEER come from the germline V gene. In DNA, the CDR3 is TGCGCCAGCAGCCAAGGAGGTGGATCTGGAAACACCATATATTTT. It codes for CASSQGGGSGNTIYF.